These T cell receptor beta chains were read from a single sample in a study of regulatory T cells in long-lasting Graves disease. TCRdb reprocessed the multiplex PCR reads with MiXCR, giving one entry per CDR3 protein. The sample includes hundreds of thousands of distinct CDR3 sequences, over 15% of them seen just once. These data also formed part of another study, on T cells in Graves' hyperthyroidism and ophthalmopathy.

The input for sequencing was peripheral blood mononuclear cells (PBMCs), taken at new diagnosis, from a patient treated with antithyroid drugs. These receptors came from a middle-aged man with Graves disease. Each CDR3 is given without its conserved first and last residue. D genes are given only for firm matches. Clone size is stated in some rows and not others, as once, few, many or a class when expanded.

J: TRBJ2-1; V: TRBV28; size: many; D: NA; CDR3: ASILTGSYNEQF
J: TRBJ1-1; V: TRBV6-1; size: many; D: NA; CDR3: ASRIAFRPVGDTEAF
J: TRBJ2-3; V: TRBV28; size: few; D: TRBD2; CDR3: AGGGVTDTQY
J: TRBJ1-5; V: TRBV12-3/TRBV12-4; size: many; D: NA; CDR3: ASSFEPGRDYQPQH
J: TRBJ1-3; V: TRBV2; size: many; D: NA; CDR3: ASTVLRTGNTIY
J: TRBJ1-5; V: TRBV18; size: many; D: NA; CDR3: ASSPAWDQPQH
J: TRBJ2-3; V: TRBV7-9; size: many; D: NA; CDR3: ASSPGRVGDTQY
J: TRBJ2-2; V: TRBV4-2; size: NA; D: TRBD2; CDR3: ASSPDGLAGEYTGELF
J: TRBJ2-6; V: TRBV2; size: NA; D: NA; CDR3: ASTNPSGANVLT
J: TRBJ2-1; V: TRBV7-2; size: NA; D: NA; CDR3: ASGLGRGSCNEQF
J: TRBJ1-1; V: TRBV6-1; size: NA; D: NA; CDR3: ASRSPVQTEAF
J: TRBJ1-5; V: TRBV2; size: many; D: TRBD1; CDR3: ASSAQGAEQPQH
J: TRBJ1-1; V: TRBV5-1; size: many; D: TRBD1; CDR3: ASSIGTGGTEAF
J: TRBJ2-5; V: TRBV28; size: many; D: NA; CDR3: ASRNNQETQY
J: TRBJ2-5; V: TRBV28; size: many; D: TRBD2; CDR3: ASSRFSGGAGETQY
J: TRBJ1-4; V: TRBV28; size: many; D: NA; CDR3: ASCSGGTREKLF
J: TRBJ2-3; V: TRBV9; size: NA; D: NA; CDR3: ASSVDGTDTQY
J: TRBJ1-4; V: TRBV7-2; size: few; D: NA; CDR3: ASSLGVTFRAEKLF
J: TRBJ1-1; V: TRBV28; size: many; D: NA; CDR3: ASSPADHTEAF
J: TRBJ1-1; V: TRBV5-1; size: many; D: NA; CDR3: ASSLGAQGNTEAF
J: TRBJ1-6; V: TRBV6-5; size: NA; D: NA; CDR3: ASSYSGGSSYNSPLH
J: TRBJ1-1; V: TRBV6-1; size: many; D: TRBD1; CDR3: ASNFQGLSRGEAF
J: TRBJ1-4; V: TRBV2; size: few; D: NA; CDR3: ASSVYGGENEKPF
J: TRBJ1-6; V: TRBV4-3; size: once; D: NA; CDR3: ASSQDSLGQGTSPLH
J: TRBJ2-5; V: TRBV18; size: many; D: NA; CDR3: ASSPARRGTETQY
J: TRBJ2-7; V: TRBV29-1; size: many; D: TRBD1; CDR3: SGGQGNEQY
J: TRBJ1-4; V: TRBV20-1; size: many; D: NA; CDR3: SARDLWQGKATNEKLF
J: TRBJ1-4; V: TRBV5-1; size: few; D: NA; CDR3: ASSLEWGQGEKLF
J: TRBJ1-5; V: TRBV20-1; size: NA; D: NA; CDR3: SASKGGSNQPQH
J: TRBJ1-5; V: TRBV11-2; size: NA; D: TRBD1; CDR3: ASSSGTAIKPQH
J: TRBJ1-6; V: TRBV19; size: NA; D: NA; CDR3: ASRRGALFPLH
J: TRBJ2-3; V: TRBV28; size: many; D: NA; CDR3: ASSLKGTDTQY
J: TRBJ2-5; V: TRBV28; size: few; D: NA; CDR3: ASSAPGGIEQL
J: TRBJ1-4; V: TRBV2; size: many; D: NA; CDR3: ASGGGATNEKLF
J: TRBJ1-2; V: TRBV6-1; size: many; D: NA; CDR3: ASSVDGNYGYT
J: TRBJ1-1; V: TRBV5-1; size: NA; D: NA; CDR3: ASSFSGTRSAEAF
J: TRBJ2-1; V: TRBV12-5; size: many; D: TRBD1; CDR3: ASGLRGRGQPYNEQF
J: TRBJ2-7; V: TRBV28; size: few; D: NA; CDR3: ASSLSGISYEQY
J: TRBJ2-7; V: TRBV12-3/TRBV12-4; size: many; D: NA; CDR3: ASSLEPPGTGAYEQY
J: TRBJ1-4; V: TRBV4-1; size: NA; D: NA; CDR3: ASSQGASTNEKLF
J: TRBJ1-2; V: TRBV18; size: many; D: NA; CDR3: ASSPLSGMDGYT
J: TRBJ1-5; V: TRBV18; size: many; D: NA; CDR3: ASSQTTGYSNQPQH
J: TRBJ1-5; V: TRBV24-1; size: few; D: TRBD1; CDR3: ATSGGQGMPDAQPQH